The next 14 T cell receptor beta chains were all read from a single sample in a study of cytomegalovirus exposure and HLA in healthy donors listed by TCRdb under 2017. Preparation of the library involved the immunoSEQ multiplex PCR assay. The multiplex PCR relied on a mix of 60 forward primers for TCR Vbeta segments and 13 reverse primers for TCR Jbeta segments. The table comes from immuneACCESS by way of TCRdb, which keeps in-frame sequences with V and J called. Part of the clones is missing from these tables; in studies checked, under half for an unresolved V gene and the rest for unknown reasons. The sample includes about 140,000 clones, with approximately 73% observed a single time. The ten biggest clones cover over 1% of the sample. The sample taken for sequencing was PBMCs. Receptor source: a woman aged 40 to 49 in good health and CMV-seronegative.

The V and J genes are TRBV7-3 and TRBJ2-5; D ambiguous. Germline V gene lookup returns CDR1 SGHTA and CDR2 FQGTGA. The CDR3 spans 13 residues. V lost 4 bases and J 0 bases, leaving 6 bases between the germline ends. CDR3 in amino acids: CASSYDYQETQYF. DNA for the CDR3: TGTGCCAGCAGCTACGACTACCAAGAGACCCAGTACTTC.

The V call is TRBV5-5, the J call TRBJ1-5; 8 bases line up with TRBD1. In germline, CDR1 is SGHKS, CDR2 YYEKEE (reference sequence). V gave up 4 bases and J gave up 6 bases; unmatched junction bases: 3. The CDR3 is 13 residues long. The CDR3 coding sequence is TGTGCCAGCAGCAAGGGGACAGGTCAGCCCCAGCATTTT. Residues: CASSKGTGQPQHF.

In DNA form, the CDR3 reads TGTGCCAGCAGTTCCCTGACAGGTTCCGGCGCCTACGAGCAGTACGTC. Amino acid sequence: CASSSLTGSGAYEQYV. The rearrangement links TRBV27 to TRBJ2-7; tentative D call: TRBD1 (6 bases). The ends were cut back, 4 bases at V and 2 bases at J, with 18 bases in the middle. CDR1 is MNHEY and CDR2 is SMNVEV in the germline V gene (reference sequence). The CDR3 has 16 amino acids.

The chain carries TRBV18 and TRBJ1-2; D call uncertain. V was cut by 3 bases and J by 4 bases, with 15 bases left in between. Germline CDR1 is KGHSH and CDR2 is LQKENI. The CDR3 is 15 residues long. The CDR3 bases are TGTGCCAGCTCACCCCCAGAGGGTCTGGCCTATGGCTACACCTTC. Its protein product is CASSPPEGLAYGYTF.

The chain's CDR3 is CASSGRQGRTGELFF. For the CDR3, the DNA is TGTGCCAGCAGCGGACGACAGGGTCGCACCGGGGAGCTGTTTTTT. This chain links TRBV9 with TRBJ2-2, with 7 positions matching TRBD1. The CDR3 totals 15 residues. The J segment lost 4 bases and the V segment lost 3 bases, leaving 6 bases of the junction unmatched. The V gene's germline CDR1 is SGDLS and CDR2 YYNGEE.

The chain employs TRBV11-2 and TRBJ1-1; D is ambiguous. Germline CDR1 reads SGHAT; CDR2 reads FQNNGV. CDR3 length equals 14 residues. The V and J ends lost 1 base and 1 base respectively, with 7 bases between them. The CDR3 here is CASSLVAGNTEAFF. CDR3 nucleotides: TGTGCCAGCAGCTTAGTTGCAGGGAACACTGAAGCTTTCTTT.

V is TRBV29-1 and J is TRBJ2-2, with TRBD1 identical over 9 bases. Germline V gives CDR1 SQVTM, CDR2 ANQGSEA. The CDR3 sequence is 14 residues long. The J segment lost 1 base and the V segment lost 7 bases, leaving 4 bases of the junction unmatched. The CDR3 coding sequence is TGCAGCGCCACGGACAGGGGGAACACCGGGGAGCTGTTTTTT. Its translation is CSATDRGNTGELFF.

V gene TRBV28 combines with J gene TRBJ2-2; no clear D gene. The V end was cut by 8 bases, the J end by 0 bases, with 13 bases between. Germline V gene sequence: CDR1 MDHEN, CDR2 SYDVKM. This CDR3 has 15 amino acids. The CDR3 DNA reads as TGTGCCAGCGCTTCAGGTGGCACGAACACCGGGGAGCTGTTTTTT. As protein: CASASGGTNTGELFF. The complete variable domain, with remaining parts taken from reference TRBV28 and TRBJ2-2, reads DVKVTQSSRYLVKRTGEKVFLECVQDMDHENMFWYRQDPGLGLRLIYFSYDVKMKEKGDIPEGYSVSREKKERFSLILESASTNQTSMYLCASASGGTNTGELFFGEGSRLTVL.

CDR3 DNA sequence: TGTGCCAGCAGTGAACGGGGTAGCTTTAGCACCGGGGAGCTGTTTTTT. Translating it yields CASSERGSFSTGELFF. J is TRBJ2-2 and V is TRBV6-1; TRBD2 might be the D (5 bases). Germline-derived CDR1 and CDR2 are MNHNS and SASEGT. Trimming stripped 2 bases from V and 4 bases from J, with 14 bases between. The CDR3 consists of 16 residues.

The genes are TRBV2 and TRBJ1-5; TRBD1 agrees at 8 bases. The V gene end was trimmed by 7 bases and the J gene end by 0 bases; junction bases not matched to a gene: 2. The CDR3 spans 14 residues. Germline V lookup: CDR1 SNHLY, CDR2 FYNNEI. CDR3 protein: CASTDRDSNQPQHF. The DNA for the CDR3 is TGTGCCAGCACGGACAGGGATAGCAATCAGCCCCAGCATTTT. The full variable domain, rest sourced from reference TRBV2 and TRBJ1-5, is EPEVTQTPSHQVTQMGQEVILRCVPISNHLYFYWYRQILGQKVEFLVSFYNNEISEKSEIFDDQFSVERPDGSNFTLKIRSTKLEDSAMYFCASTDRDSNQPQHFGDGTRLSIL.

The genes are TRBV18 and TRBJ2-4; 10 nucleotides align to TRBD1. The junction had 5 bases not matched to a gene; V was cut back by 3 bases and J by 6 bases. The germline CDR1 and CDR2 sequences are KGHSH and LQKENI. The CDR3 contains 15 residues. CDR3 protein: CASSPTGGDGNIQYF. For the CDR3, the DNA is TGTGCCAGCTCACCGACAGGGGGCGATGGAAACATTCAGTACTTC.

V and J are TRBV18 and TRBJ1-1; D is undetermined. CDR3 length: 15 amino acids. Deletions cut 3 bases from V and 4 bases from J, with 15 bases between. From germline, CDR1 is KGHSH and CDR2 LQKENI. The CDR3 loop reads CASSPTRVGGTEAFF. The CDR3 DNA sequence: TGTGCCAGCTCACCGACTCGCGTAGGTGGCACTGAAGCTTTCTTT.

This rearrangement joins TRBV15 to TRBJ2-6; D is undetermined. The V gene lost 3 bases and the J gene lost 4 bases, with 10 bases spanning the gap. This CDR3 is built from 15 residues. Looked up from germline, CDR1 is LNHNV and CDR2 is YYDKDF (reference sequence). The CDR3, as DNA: TGTGCCACCAGCAGGGCTCCCGGGGGGGCCAACGTCCTGACTTTC. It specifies CATSRAPGGANVLTF.

CDR3 DNA sequence: TGCACCAGCAGCCATAGGGCGGGACCACCCCTCCACTTT. It encodes CTSSHRAGPPLHF. The J gene is TRBJ1-6, the V gene TRBV1. TRBV1 is classified as a pseudogene. This CDR3 contains 13 residues.